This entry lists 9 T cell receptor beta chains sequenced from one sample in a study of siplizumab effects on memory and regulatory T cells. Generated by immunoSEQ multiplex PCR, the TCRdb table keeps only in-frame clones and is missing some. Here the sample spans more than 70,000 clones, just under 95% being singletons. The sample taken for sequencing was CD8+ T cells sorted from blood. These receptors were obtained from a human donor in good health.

CDR3 region: CSVVGLADELQETQYF. CDR3 DNA sequence: TGCAGCGTTGTTGGACTAGCGGACGAGCTCCAAGAGACCCAGTACTTC. This rearrangement joins TRBV29-1 to TRBJ2-5; TRBD2 matches at 10 bases. J gave up 1 base and V 4 bases, and 9 bases lay outside the gene matches. The CDR3 runs 16 residues. Germline V gives CDR1 SQVTM, CDR2 ANQGSEA.

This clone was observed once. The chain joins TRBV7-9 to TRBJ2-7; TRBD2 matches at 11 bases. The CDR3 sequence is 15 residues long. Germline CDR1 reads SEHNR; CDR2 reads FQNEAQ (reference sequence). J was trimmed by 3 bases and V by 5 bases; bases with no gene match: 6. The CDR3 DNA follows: TGTGCCAGCAGCGGTAGCGGGAGGGCCGTCTACGAGCAGTACTTC. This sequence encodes CASSGSGRAVYEQYF.

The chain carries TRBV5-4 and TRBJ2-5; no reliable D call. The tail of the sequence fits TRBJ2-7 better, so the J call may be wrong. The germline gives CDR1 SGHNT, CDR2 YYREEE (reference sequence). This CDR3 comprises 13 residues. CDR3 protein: CASRSPPIAEQYF. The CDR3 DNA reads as TGTGCCAGCAGATCCCCACCTATAGCCGAGCAGTACTTC.

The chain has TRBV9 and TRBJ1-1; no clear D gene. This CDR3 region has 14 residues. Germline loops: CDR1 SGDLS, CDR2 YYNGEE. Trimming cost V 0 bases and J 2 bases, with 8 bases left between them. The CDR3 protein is CASSVGAGNTEAFF. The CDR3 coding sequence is TGTGCCAGCAGCGTAGGAGCAGGAAACACTGAAGCTTTCTTT.

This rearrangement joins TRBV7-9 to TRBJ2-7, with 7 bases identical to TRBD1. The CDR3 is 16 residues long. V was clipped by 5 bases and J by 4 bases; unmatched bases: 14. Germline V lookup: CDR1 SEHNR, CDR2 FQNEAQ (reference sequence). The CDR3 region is CASSPRTGAPIYEQYF. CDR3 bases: TGTGCCAGCAGCCCCAGGACAGGCGCGCCCATTTACGAGCAGTACTTC.

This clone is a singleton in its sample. This CDR3 is CASSIDGRGYGYTF. DNA of the CDR3: TGTGCCAGTAGTATAGACGGCAGGGGCTATGGCTACACCTTC. This chain connects TRBV19 to TRBJ1-2, with a possible D match to TRBD1 (6 bases). The CDR3 spans 14 residues. The germline V gene encodes CDR1 LNHDA and CDR2 SQIVND (reference sequence). V lost 0 bases and J 4 bases, leaving 9 bases between the germline ends. Complete variable domain (other parts from reference TRBV19 and TRBJ1-2): DGGITQSPKYLFRKEGQNVTLSCEQNLNHDAMYWYRQDPGQGLRLIYYSQIVNDFQKGDIAEGYSVSREKKESFPLTVTSAQKNPTAFYLCASSIDGRGYGYTFGSGTRLTVV.

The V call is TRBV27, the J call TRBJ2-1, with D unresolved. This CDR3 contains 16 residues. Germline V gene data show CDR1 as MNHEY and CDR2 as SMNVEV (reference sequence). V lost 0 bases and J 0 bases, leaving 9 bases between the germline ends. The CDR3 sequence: CASSLSLRSSYNEQFF. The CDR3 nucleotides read TGTGCCAGCAGTTTATCTCTCCGGAGCTCCTACAATGAGCAGTTCTTC.

The CDR3 DNA is TGTGCCAGTAGTCCAACGGGACGGAAGGGGACTGAAGCTTTCTTT. This translates into CASSPTGRKGTEAFF. This rearrangement joins TRBV19 to TRBJ1-1, with D possibly being TRBD1 (5 bases). This CDR3 spans 15 amino acids. CDR1 and CDR2 (germline): LNHDA, SQIVND (reference sequence). Trimming took 5 bases from V and 5 from J, leaving 18 bases between them. The full variable domain, in which reference TRBV19 and TRBJ1-1 provide the parts outside the CDR3, is DGGITQSPKYLFRKEGQNVTLSCEQNLNHDAMYWYRQDPGQGLRLIYYSQIVNDFQKGDIAEGYSVSREKKESFPLTVTSAQKNPTAFYLCASSPTGRKGTEAFFGQGTRLTVV.

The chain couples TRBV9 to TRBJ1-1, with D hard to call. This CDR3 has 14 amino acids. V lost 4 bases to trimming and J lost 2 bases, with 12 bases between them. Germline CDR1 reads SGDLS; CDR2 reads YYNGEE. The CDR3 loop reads CASSPTTVNTEAFF. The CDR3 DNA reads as TGTGCCAGCAGCCCCACGACCGTAAACACTGAAGCTTTCTTT.